The 7 T cell receptor beta chains below all came from one sample that was sequenced in a study of blood T cell repertoires in COVID-19. The table came from immunoSEQ multiplex PCR; TCRdb's copy has only in-frame clones and leaves some out. The sample includes approximately 450,000 clones, 80% to 90% seen only once; the top ten take around 4.4%. The sample taken for sequencing was peripheral blood. The source of these receptors is a woman aged 25 to 39 with acute or convalescent COVID-19.

V is TRBV9 and J is TRBJ2-1; 9 bases line up with TRBD1. The CDR3 has 17 amino acids. Germline CDR1 and CDR2: SGDLS and YYNGEE. The V segment lost 0 bases and the J segment 5 bases; nucleotides outside the gene matches: 9. The CDR3 DNA is TGTGCCAGCAGCGTAGGATCGGGACAGGGTGACCACAATGAGCAGTTCTTC. It encodes CASSVGSGQGDHNEQFF.

V and J are TRBV19 and TRBJ2-3; 8 bases fit TRBD2. Germline CDR1 reads LNHDA; CDR2 reads SQIVND (reference sequence). This CDR3 contains 15 residues. V lost 4 bases and J lost 0; bases outside the gene matches: 3. This chain's CDR3 is CASSKTSGSTDTQYF. CDR3 sequence (DNA): TGTGCCAGTAGTAAAACTAGCGGTAGCACAGATACGCAGTATTTT.

The J gene is TRBJ2-2, the V gene TRBV27; no clear D. CDR3 length: 12 amino acids. CDR1 is MNHEY, CDR2 SMNVEV, per germline (reference sequence). Trimming cost V 8 bases and J 4 bases, with 8 bases left between them. CDR3 sequence (DNA): TGTGCCAGCGGGCCCACCACCGGGGAGCTGTTTTTT. It translates to CASGPTTGELFF.

This chain uses TRBV5-1 with TRBJ1-1, with D tentatively TRBD1 (6 bases). The CDR3 is made up of 14 amino acids. Germline-derived CDR1 and CDR2 are SGHRS and YFSETQ. V lost 4 bases, J lost 0 bases, and 10 bases lay in between. The CDR3: CASSAGDMNTEAFF. CDR3 coding DNA: TGCGCCAGCAGCGCGGGGGACATGAACACTGAAGCTTTCTTT.

This clone came up a few times. V and J are TRBV6-5 and TRBJ1-1; 7 bases agree with TRBD1. V shed 0 bases, J shed 4 bases, and the junction held 5 bases outside the gene matches. Germline V gene data show CDR1 as MNHEY and CDR2 as SVGAGI. The CDR3 extends over 15 amino acids. The CDR3 reads CASSYSGRGATEAFF. In nucleotides, the CDR3 is TGTGCCAGCAGTTACTCGGGCAGGGGGGCCACTGAAGCTTTCTTT.

CDR3 residues: CASSYSTIQYF. DNA for the CDR3: TGTGCCAGCAGCTACTCCACCATTCAGTACTTC. The chain couples TRBV12-3 or TRBV12-4 to TRBJ2-4; D ambiguous. V was shortened by 6 bases and J by 9 bases, with 9 bases between the two germline ends. This CDR3 has 11 amino acids.

As to this clone: The same CDR3 also results from other DNA sequences found in this sample. This chain joins TRBV20-1 and TRBJ2-1; D not certain. The CDR3 covers 10 residues. Germline CDR1 DFQATT, CDR2 SNEGSKA (reference sequence). The V gene lost 4 bases and the J gene lost 5 bases, with 3 bases spanning the gap. The CDR3, as DNA: TGCAGTGCTACCAACAATGAGCAGTTCTTC. This gives the protein CSATNNEQFF.